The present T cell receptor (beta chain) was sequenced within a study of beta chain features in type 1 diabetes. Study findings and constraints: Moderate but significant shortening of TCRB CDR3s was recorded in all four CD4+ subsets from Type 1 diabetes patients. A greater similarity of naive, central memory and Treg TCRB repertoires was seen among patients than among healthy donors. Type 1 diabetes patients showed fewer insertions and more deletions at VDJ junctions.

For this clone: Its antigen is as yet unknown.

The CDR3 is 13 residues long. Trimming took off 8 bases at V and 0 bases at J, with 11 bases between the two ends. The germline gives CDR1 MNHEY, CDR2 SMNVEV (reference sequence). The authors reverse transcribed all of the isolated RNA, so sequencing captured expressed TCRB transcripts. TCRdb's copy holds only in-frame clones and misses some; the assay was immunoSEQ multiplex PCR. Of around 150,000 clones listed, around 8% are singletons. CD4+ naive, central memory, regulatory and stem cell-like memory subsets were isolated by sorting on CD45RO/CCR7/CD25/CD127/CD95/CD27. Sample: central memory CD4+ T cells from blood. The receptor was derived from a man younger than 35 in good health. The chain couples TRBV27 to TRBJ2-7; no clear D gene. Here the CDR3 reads CASAPWASYEQYF. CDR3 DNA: TGTGCCAGCGCCCCGTGGGCCTCCTACGAGCAGTACTTC.